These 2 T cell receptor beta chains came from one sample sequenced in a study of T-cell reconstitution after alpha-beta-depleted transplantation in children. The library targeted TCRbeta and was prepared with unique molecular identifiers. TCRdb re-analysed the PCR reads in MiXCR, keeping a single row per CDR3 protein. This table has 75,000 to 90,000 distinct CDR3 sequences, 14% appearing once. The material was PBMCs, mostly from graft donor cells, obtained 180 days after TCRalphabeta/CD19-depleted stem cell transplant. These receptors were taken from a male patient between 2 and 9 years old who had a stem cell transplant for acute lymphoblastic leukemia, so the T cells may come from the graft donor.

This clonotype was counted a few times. In DNA form, the CDR3 reads TGCGCCAGCAGCCAAGATATTGACTACTTAGAAGAGACCCAGTACTTC. This gives the protein CASSQDIDYLEETQYF. This chain uses TRBV4-3 with TRBJ2-5; possible D gene TRBD2, 5 bases. CDR3 size: 16 residues. Looked up from germline, CDR1 is LGHNA and CDR2 is YSLEER. The ends were cut back, 0 bases at V and 3 bases at J, with 14 bases in the middle.

The CDR3 sequence: CASSYSKGQGKSGELFF. For the CDR3, the DNA is TGTGCCAGCAGTTACTCGAAGGGGCAGGGGAAGTCCGGGGAGCTGTTTTTT. V and J are TRBV6-5 and TRBJ2-2; TRBD1 is a possible D gene (6 bases). The CDR3 has 17 amino acids. V lost 0 bases, J lost 6 bases, and 17 bases lay in between. CDR1 and CDR2 (germline): MNHEY, SVGAGI.